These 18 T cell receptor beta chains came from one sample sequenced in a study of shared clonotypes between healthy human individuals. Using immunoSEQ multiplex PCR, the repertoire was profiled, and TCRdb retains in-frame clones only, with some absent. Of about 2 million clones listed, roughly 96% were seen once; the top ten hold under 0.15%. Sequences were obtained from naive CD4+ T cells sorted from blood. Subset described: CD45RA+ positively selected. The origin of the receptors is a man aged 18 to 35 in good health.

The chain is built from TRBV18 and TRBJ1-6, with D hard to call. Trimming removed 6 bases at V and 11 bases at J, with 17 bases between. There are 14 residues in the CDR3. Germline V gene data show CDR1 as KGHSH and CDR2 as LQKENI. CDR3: CASSPSESKPPLHF. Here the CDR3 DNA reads TGTGCCAGCTCCCCATCGGAGAGCAAGCCACCCCTCCACTTT.

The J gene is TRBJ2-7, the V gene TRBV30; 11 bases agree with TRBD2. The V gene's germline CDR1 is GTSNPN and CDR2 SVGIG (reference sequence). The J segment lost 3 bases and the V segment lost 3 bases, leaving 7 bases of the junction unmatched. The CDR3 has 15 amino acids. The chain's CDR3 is CAWSPGLAVNYEQYF. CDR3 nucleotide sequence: TGTGCCTGGAGCCCGGGACTAGCGGTTAACTACGAGCAGTACTTC.

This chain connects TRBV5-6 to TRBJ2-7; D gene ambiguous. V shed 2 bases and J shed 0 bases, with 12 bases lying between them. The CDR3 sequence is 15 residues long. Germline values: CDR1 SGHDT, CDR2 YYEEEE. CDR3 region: CASSFRRTSSYEQYF. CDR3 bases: TGTGCCAGCAGCTTCCGACGTACAAGCTCCTACGAGCAGTACTTC.

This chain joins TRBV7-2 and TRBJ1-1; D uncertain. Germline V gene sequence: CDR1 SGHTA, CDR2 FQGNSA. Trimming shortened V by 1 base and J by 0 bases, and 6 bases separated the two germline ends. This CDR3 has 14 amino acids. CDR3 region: CASSLGMMNTEAFF. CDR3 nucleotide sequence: TGTGCCAGCAGCTTAGGAATGATGAACACTGAAGCTTTCTTT.

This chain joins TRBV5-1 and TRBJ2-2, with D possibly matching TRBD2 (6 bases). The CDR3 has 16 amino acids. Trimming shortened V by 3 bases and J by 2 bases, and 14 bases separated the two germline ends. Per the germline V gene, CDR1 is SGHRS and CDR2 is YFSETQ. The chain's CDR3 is CASSSGLTVNTGELFF. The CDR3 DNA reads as TGCGCCAGCAGCTCGGGACTTACAGTAAACACCGGGGAGCTGTTTTTT.

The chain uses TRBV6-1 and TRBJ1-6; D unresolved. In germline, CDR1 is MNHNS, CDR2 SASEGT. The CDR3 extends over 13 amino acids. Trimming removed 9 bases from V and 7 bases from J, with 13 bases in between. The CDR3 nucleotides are TGTGCCAGTTCGCGGACGGCCAATTCACCCCTCCACTTT. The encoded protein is CASSRTANSPLHF.

The CDR3 coding sequence is TGTGCCAGCAGTTACAAAGCGGGAGGGGCAGATACGCAGTATTTT. As protein: CASSYKAGGADTQYF. V is TRBV6-6 and J is TRBJ2-3; 10 nucleotides agree with TRBD2. CDR3 length equals 15 residues. Germline CDR1 is MNHNY and CDR2 is SVGAGI (reference sequence). V dropped 2 bases and J dropped 4; count of bases not matched to a gene: 3.

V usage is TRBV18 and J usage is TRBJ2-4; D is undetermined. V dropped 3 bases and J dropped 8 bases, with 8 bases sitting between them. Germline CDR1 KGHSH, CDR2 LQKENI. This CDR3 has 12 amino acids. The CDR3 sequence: CASSPSFDIQYF. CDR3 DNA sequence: TGTGCCAGCTCACCCTCTTTTGACATTCAGTACTTC.

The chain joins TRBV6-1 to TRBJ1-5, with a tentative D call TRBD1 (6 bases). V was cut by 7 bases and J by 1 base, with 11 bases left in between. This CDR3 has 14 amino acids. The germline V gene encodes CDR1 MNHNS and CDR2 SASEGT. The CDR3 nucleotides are TGTGCCAGCAAGGGGGGCAGGAGCAATCAGCCCCAGCATTTT. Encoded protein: CASKGGRSNQPQHF.

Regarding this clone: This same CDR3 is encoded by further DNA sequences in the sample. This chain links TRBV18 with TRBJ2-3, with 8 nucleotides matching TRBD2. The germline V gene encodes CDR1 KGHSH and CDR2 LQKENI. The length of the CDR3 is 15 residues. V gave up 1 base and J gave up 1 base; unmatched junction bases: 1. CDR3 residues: CASSPLGGGTDTQYF. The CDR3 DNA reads TGTGCCAGCTCACCACTCGGGGGGGGCACAGATACGCAGTATTTT. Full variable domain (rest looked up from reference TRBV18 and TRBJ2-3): NAGVMQNPRHLVRRRGQEARLRCSPMKGHSHVYWYRQLPEEGLKFMVYLQKENIIDESGMPKERFSAEFPKEGPSILRIQQVVRGDSAAYFCASSPLGGGTDTQYFGPGTRLTVL.

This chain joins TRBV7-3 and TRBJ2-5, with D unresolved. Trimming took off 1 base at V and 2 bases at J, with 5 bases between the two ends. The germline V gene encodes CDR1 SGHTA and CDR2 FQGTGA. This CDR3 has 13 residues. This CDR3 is CASSLIQQETQYF. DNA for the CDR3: TGTGCCAGCAGCTTAATTCAGCAAGAGACCCAGTACTTC.

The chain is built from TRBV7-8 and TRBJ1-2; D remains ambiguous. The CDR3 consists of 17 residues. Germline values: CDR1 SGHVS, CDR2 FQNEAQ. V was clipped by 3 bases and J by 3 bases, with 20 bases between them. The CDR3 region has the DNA TGTGCCAGCAGCTTCTTGCCTTCAGGATCCCCTTACTATGGCTACACCTTC. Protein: CASSFLPSGSPYYGYTF.

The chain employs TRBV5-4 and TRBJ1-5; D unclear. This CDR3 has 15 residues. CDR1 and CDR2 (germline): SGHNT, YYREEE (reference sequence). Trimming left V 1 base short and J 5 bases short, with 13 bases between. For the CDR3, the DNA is TGTGCCAGCAGCTTGAAGGGCGATGGGTATCAGCCCCAGCATTTT. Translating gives CASSLKGDGYQPQHF.

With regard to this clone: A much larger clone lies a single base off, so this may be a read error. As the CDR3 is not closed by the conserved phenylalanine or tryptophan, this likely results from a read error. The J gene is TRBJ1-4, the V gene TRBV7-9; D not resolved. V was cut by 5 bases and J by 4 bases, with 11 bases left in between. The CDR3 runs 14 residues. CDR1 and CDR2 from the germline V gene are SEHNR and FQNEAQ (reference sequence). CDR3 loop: CASSPRAGNEKLFL. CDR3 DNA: TGTGCCAGCAGCCCACGGGCTGGTAATGAAAAACTGTTTCTT.

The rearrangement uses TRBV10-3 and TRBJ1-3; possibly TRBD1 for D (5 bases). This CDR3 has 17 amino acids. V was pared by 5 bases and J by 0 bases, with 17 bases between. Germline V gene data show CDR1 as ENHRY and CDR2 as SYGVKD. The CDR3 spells CAISLQNRMSSGNTIYF. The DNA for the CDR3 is TGTGCCATCAGTCTCCAAAACAGGATGAGCTCTGGAAACACCATATATTTT.

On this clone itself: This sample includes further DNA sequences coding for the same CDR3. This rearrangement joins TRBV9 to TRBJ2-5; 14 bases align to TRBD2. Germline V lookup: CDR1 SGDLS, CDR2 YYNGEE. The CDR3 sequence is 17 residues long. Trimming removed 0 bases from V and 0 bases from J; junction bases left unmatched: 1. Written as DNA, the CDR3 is TGTGCCAGCAGCGTAGGGACTAGCGGGGGGTACCAAGAGACCCAGTACTTC. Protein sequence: CASSVGTSGGYQETQYF.

The CDR3 reads CSVEGQVGTEAFF. The CDR3 DNA sequence: TGCAGCGTTGAAGGACAGGTGGGCACTGAAGCTTTCTTT. V gene TRBV29-1 combines with J gene TRBJ1-1; D might be TRBD1 (6 bases). The V gene lost 1 base and the J gene lost 4 bases, with 10 bases spanning the gap. This CDR3 has 13 residues. From germline, CDR1 is SQVTM and CDR2 ANQGSEA.

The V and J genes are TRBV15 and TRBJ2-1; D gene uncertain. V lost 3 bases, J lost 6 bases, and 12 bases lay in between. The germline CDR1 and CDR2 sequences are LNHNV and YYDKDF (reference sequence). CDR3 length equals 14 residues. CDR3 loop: CATSSRAGGNEQFF. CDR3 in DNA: TGTGCCACCAGCAGTAGGGCAGGCGGCAATGAGCAGTTCTTC. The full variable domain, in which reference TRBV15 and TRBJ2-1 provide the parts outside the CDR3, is DAMVIQNPRYQVTQFGKPVTLSCSQTLNHNVMYWYQQKSSQAPKLLFHYYDKDFNNEADTPDNFQSRRPNTSFCFLDIRSPGLGDTAMYLCATSSRAGGNEQFFGPGTRLTVL.